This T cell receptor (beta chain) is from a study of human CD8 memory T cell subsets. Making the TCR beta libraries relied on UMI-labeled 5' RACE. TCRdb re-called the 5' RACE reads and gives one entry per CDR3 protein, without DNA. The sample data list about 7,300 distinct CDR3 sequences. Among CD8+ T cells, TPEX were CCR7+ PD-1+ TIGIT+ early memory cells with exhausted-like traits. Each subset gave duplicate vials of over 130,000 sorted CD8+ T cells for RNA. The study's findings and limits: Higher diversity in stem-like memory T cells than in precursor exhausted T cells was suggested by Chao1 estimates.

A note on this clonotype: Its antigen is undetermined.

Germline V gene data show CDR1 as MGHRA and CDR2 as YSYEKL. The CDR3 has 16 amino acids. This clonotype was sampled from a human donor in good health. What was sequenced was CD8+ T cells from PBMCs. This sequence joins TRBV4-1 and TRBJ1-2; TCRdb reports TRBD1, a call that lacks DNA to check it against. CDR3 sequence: CASSQEIAGGVYGYTF.